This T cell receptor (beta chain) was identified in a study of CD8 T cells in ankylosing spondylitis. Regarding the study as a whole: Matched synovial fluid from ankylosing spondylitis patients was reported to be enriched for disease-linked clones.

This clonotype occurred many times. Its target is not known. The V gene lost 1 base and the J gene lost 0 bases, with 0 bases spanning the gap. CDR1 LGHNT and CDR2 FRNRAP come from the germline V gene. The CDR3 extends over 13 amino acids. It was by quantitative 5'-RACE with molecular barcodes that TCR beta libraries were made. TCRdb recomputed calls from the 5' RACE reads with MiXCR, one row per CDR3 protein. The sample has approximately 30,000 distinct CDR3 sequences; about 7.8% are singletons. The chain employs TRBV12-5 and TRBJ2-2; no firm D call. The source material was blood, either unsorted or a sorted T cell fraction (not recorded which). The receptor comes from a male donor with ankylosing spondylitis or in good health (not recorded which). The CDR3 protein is CASGLANTGELFF. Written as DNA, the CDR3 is TGTGCTAGTGGTTTGGCGAACACCGGGGAGCTGTTTTTT.